Below, 25 T cell receptor beta chains from the same sample are listed, as sequenced in a study of blood T cell repertoires in COVID-19. TCRdb keeps only in-frame clones here, not all; method: immunoSEQ multiplex PCR. The top ten hold 7.2% of the sample, which has around 20,000 clones, 91% seen once. The sequenced sample was peripheral blood. The receptors shown here come from a human donor in a cohort sampled during active COVID-19.

This clone appeared a few times. The chain combines TRBV5-8 with TRBJ1-5; the match to TRBD1 covers 7 bases. The V gene end was trimmed by 3 bases and the J gene end by 1 base; junction bases not matched to a gene: 4. CDR1 and CDR2 (germline): SGHTS, YDEGEE. The CDR3 is 15 residues long. The DNA of the CDR3 is TGTGCCAGCAGCTCCATGGACAGGAGCAATCAGCCCCAGCATTTT. Amino acid sequence: CASSSMDRSNQPQHF.

The rearrangement joins TRBV15 to TRBJ2-5; the match to TRBD1 covers 8 bases. The ends lost 3 bases at V and 1 base at J; junction bases unmatched: 4. The CDR3 loop spans 15 amino acids. Germline V lookup: CDR1 LNHNV, CDR2 YYDKDF (reference sequence). Here the CDR3 DNA reads TGTGCCACCAGCAGGTATACAGGGGGCCAAGAGACCCAGTACTTC. It is translated as CATSRYTGGQETQYF.

This clone appeared a single time. The V and J genes are TRBV6-5 and TRBJ1-3; D is undetermined. V lost 6 bases and J 0 bases, leaving 9 bases between the germline ends. The CDR3 spans 14 residues. Germline V CDR1 and CDR2: MNHEY, SVGAGI. The CDR3 loop reads CASRYTYSGNTIYF. The CDR3 nucleotides are TGTGCCAGCAGGTACACTTACTCTGGAAACACCATATATTTT.

CDR3 sequence reads: CASSLKTGNTEAFF. The CDR3 nucleotides are TGTGCCAGCAGTCTTAAGACAGGGAACACTGAAGCTTTCTTT. This sequence joins TRBV5-4 and TRBJ1-1, with D tentatively TRBD1 (6 bases). The CDR3 is 14 residues long. Germline values: CDR1 SGHNT, CDR2 YYREEE (reference sequence). V dropped 5 bases and J dropped 1 base, with 12 bases sitting between them. The full variable domain, completed using reference TRBV5-4 and TRBJ1-1, is ETGVTQSPTHLIKTRGQQVTLRCSSQSGHNTVSWYQQALGQGPQFIFQYYREEENGRGNFPPRFSGLQFPNYSSELNVNALELDDSALYLCASSLKTGNTEAFFGQGTRLTVV.

The rearrangement links TRBV11-3 to TRBJ1-4; 8 bases are shared with TRBD1. The CDR3 has 15 residues. V trimming: 2 bases; J trimming: 5 bases; junction bases outside the gene matches: 4. Germline V gene sequence: CDR1 SGHNT, CDR2 YENEEA. CDR3 sequence reads: CASSLTRTGNEKLFF. The CDR3 nucleotides read TGTGCCAGCAGCTTAACCAGGACAGGGAATGAAAAACTGTTTTTT.

This clone was seen once. The chain carries TRBV27 and TRBJ1-5; D is undetermined. CDR3 length equals 19 residues. Between the trimmed V and J ends, which lost 5 bases and 0 bases, there was a span of 23 bases. From germline, CDR1 is MNHEY and CDR2 SMNVEV (reference sequence). CDR3 loop: CASSPRGREGFYSNQPQHF. For the CDR3, the DNA is TGTGCCAGCAGTCCCCGGGGAAGAGAGGGCTTTTATAGCAATCAGCCCCAGCATTTT.

The chain couples TRBV5-1 to TRBJ2-7; 8 bases are shared with TRBD1. The CDR3 spans 13 residues. Losses at the gene ends were 3 bases for V and 4 bases for J; bases not matched to a gene: 3. Germline V gene data show CDR1 as SGHRS and CDR2 as YFSETQ. The CDR3 sequence is CASSWGQAYEQYF. CDR3 DNA: TGCGCCAGCAGCTGGGGACAGGCTTACGAGCAGTACTTC.

The chain joins TRBV2 to TRBJ2-7; tentative D call: TRBD2 (6 bases). CDR1 and CDR2 from the germline V gene are SNHLY and FYNNEI. This CDR3 has 14 residues. The V end was cut by 4 bases, the J end by 0 bases, with 10 bases between. The CDR3 spells CASSGAGSSYEQYF. CDR3 DNA sequence: TGTGCCAGCAGTGGGGCGGGATCCTCCTACGAGCAGTACTTC.

This chain links TRBV11-2 with TRBJ2-5; tentatively, D is TRBD2 (6 bases). CDR3 length: 15 residues. Trimming took off 6 bases at V and 4 bases at J, with 18 bases between the two ends. Germline V gene lookup returns CDR1 SGHAT and CDR2 FQNNGV. The CDR3 region has the DNA TGTGCCAGCAGGGCCTCCGGGAGCCACCCAGAGACCCAGTACTTC. Protein sequence: CASRASGSHPETQYF.

The chain recombines TRBV11-3 with TRBJ1-1; D is possibly TRBD1 (6 bases). Germline V lookup: CDR1 SGHNT, CDR2 YENEEA. The CDR3 has 14 amino acids. V lost 5 bases and J lost 6, with 16 bases in between. The CDR3 DNA follows: TGTGCCAGCAGCACAGGGATTTTTGACTCTGAAGCTTTCTTT. Translation: CASSTGIFDSEAFF. Drawing the rest from reference TRBV11-3 and TRBJ1-1, the complete variable domain is EAGVVQSPRYKIIEKKQPVAFWCNPISGHNTLYWYLQNLGQGPELLIRYENEEAVDDSQLPKDRFSAERLKGVDSTLKIQPAELGDSAVYLCASSTGIFDSEAFFGQGTRLTVV.

The chain combines TRBV6-2 or TRBV6-3 with TRBJ1-4, with 8 bases fitting TRBD1. The CDR3 is 19 amino acids. The germline V gene has CDR1 MNHEY and CDR2 SVGEGT. V dropped 0 bases and J dropped 6; count of bases not matched to a gene: 15. CDR3 sequence: CASSYSIAPDRGEDEKLFF. The CDR3 nucleotides are TGTGCCAGCAGTTACTCGATCGCGCCCGACAGGGGAGAGGATGAAAAACTGTTTTTT.

V usage is TRBV6-1 and J usage is TRBJ1-2, with 8 bases lining up with TRBD1. The CDR3 contains 15 residues. Germline V gene lookup returns CDR1 MNHNS and CDR2 SASEGT. V dropped 2 bases and J dropped 8; count of bases not matched to a gene: 10. For the CDR3, the DNA is TGTGCCAGCAGTGAAAGCCCGACAGGGGAAGGGGGCTACACCTTC. Translating it yields CASSESPTGEGGYTF.

The V and J genes are TRBV7-2 and TRBJ2-1; D may be TRBD1 (5 bases). The V gene lost 5 bases and the J gene lost 4 bases, with 12 bases spanning the gap. CDR1 and CDR2 (germline): SGHTA, FQGNSA. The CDR3 length is 14 residues. The CDR3 DNA follows: TGTGCCAGCAGCCCTGTAGGGGCGTACAATGAGCAGTTCTTC. Amino acid sequence: CASSPVGAYNEQFF.

J is TRBJ2-5 and V is TRBV20-1; D is ambiguous. Trimming cost V 3 bases and J 5 bases, with 10 bases left between them. CDR3 length: 12 residues. In germline, CDR1 is DFQATT, CDR2 SNEGSKA (reference sequence). CDR3 sequence reads: CSASSGRETQYF. CDR3 nucleotides: TGCAGTGCTAGTTCTGGGCGTGAGACCCAGTACTTC.

The chain joins TRBV10-1 to TRBJ2-7; 7 bases fit TRBD1. CDR1 is WNHNN, CDR2 SYGVQD, per germline (reference sequence). V was pared by 4 bases and J by 2 bases, with 8 bases of the junction left unmatched. This CDR3 region has 15 residues. The CDR3 DNA follows: TGCGCCAGCAGTGTTCACGACAGGGAACCCTACGAGCAGTACTTC. It yields the protein CASSVHDREPYEQYF.

This chain links TRBV18 with TRBJ2-2, with 7 bases identical to TRBD1. Germline lookup yields CDR1 KGHSH and CDR2 LQKENI. The CDR3 spans 15 residues. Losses at the gene ends were 2 bases for V and 2 bases for J; bases not matched to a gene: 2. As DNA, the CDR3 is TGTGCCAGCTCACCAGGGACAGCTAACACCGGGGAGCTGTTTTTT. This gives the protein CASSPGTANTGELFF.

The chain has TRBV27 and TRBJ1-4; the match to TRBD1 covers 7 bases. V was pared by 7 bases and J by 8 bases, with 10 bases of the junction left unmatched. From germline, CDR1 is MNHEY and CDR2 SMNVEV (reference sequence). This CDR3 has 14 residues. The CDR3 is CASTRTGREEKLFF. CDR3 in DNA: TGTGCCAGCACCAGGACAGGAAGGGAGGAAAAACTGTTTTTT.

The gene calls are TRBV18 and TRBJ2-3; no definite D call. The germline V gene has CDR1 KGHSH and CDR2 LQKENI. Trimming took 2 bases from V and 13 from J, leaving 13 bases between them. This CDR3 spans 12 amino acids. CDR3 sequence: CASSPAGPTEYF. The CDR3 coding sequence is TGTGCCAGCTCACCAGCAGGCCCAACGGAGTATTTT. Full variable domain (missing parts from reference TRBV18 and TRBJ2-3): NAGVMQNPRHLVRRRGQEARLRCSPMKGHSHVYWYRQLPEEGLKFMVYLQKENIIDESGMPKERFSAEFPKEGPSILRIQQVVRGDSAAYFCASSPAGPTEYFGPGTRLTVL.

The rearrangement uses TRBV12-5 and TRBJ2-7; D gene uncertain. Germline assignment: CDR1 LGHNT and CDR2 FRNRAP. Trimming pared 7 bases from V and 4 bases from J, leaving 11 bases between. The CDR3 is 12 residues long. CDR3 DNA sequence: TGTGCTAGTGCCCGAGACGGGTACGAGCAGTACTTC. Translated: CASARDGYEQYF. Drawing the rest from reference TRBV12-5 and TRBJ2-7, the complete variable domain is DARVTQTPRHKVTEMGQEVTMRCQPILGHNTVFWYRQTMMQGLELLAYFRNRAPLDDSGMPKDRFSAEMPDATLATLKIQPSEPRDSAVYFCASARDGYEQYFGPGTRLTVT.

The chain is built from TRBV6-2 or TRBV6-3 and TRBJ2-1, with D maybe TRBD1 (5 bases). Per the germline V gene, CDR1 is MNHEY and CDR2 is SVGEGT. The CDR3 runs 14 residues. V was trimmed by 3 bases and J by 5 bases, leaving 11 bases between them. The CDR3 protein is CASSYRTPNNEQFF. In DNA, the CDR3 is TGTGCCAGCAGTTATCGGACACCCAACAATGAGCAGTTCTTC.

The sample holds one count of this clone. V gene TRBV5-1 combines with J gene TRBJ2-1; tentatively, D is TRBD2 (5 bases). The CDR3 has 17 residues. Trimming stripped 3 bases from V and 0 bases from J, with 16 bases between. Germline V CDR1 and CDR2: SGHRS, YFSETQ. CDR3 bases: TGCGCCAGCAGCTCAAACCCCCCGGGGAGCTCCTACAATGAGCAGTTCTTC. Protein: CASSSNPPGSSYNEQFF.

The chain recombines TRBV2 with TRBJ2-5; 10 bases map to TRBD1. Germline CDR1 SNHLY, CDR2 FYNNEI. There are 13 residues in the CDR3. V trimming: 7 bases; J trimming: 4 bases; junction bases outside the gene matches: 3. CDR3 DNA sequence: TGTGCCAGCATCAGGACAGGGGGAGAGACCCAGTACTTC. This translates into CASIRTGGETQYF.

CDR3 loop: CASSLRPNSPLHF. Written as DNA, the CDR3 is TGTGCCAGCAGTCTCCGTCCTAATTCACCCCTCCACTTT. V usage is TRBV12-3 or TRBV12-4 and J usage is TRBJ1-6; D gene uncertain. V shed 5 bases and J shed 6 bases, with 8 bases lying between them. The CDR3 contains 13 residues.

The V and J genes are TRBV3-1 (or the pseudogene TRBV3-2) and TRBJ2-3; 8 nucleotides align to TRBD2. CDR3 size: 19 residues. The V gene's germline CDR1 is LGHDT and CDR2 YNNKEL (reference sequence). J lost 4 bases, V lost 0 bases, and 15 bases had no gene match. CDR3 DNA sequence: TGTGCCAGCAGCCAAGATAGGGACCGACCGGGGGGGGTAGCAGATACGCAGTATTTT. This sequence encodes CASSQDRDRPGGVADTQYF.

The count of this clone is one. This chain connects TRBV4-1 to TRBJ2-1; TRBD1 is a possible D gene (6 bases). The CDR3 covers 13 residues. Trimming shortened V by 8 bases and J by 12 bases, and 20 bases separated the two germline ends. Germline loops: CDR1 MGHRA, CDR2 YSYEKL. CDR3 protein: CASRPGTSGGQFF. The CDR3 nucleotides are TGCGCCAGCCGACCCGGGACATCTGGGGGGCAGTTCTTC.